This T cell receptor (beta chain) was sequenced in a study of blood T cell repertoires in COVID-19. Study-wide context: Samples of COVID-19 (acute and convalescent) were obtained from the United States, Italy and Spain. The cDNA or gDNA used as material had been derived from T cells, B-cell-depleted T cells, or PBMCs.

The germline V and J ends were trimmed by 3 bases and 4 bases, with 3 bases remaining between them. Germline V gene sequence: CDR1 LNHDA, CDR2 SQIVND (reference sequence). CDR3 size: 11 residues. Original processing notes: Reference gene primer amplification yielded estimated nucleated cell counts. Here immunoSEQ multiplex PCR was the method, and the copy in TCRdb shows in-frame clones only, minus some. That table is the source of V, J and clone size, and D and trimming were worked out from the DNA. The data hold roughly 100,000 clones, with around nine tenths observed a single time. The chain couples TRBV19 to TRBJ2-5; no firm D call. The sample consisted of peripheral blood. The receptor was isolated from a human donor in a cohort sampled during active COVID-19. CDR3 DNA sequence: TGTGCCAGTAGTATTAGAGAGACCCAGTACTTC. This encodes CASSIRETQYF.